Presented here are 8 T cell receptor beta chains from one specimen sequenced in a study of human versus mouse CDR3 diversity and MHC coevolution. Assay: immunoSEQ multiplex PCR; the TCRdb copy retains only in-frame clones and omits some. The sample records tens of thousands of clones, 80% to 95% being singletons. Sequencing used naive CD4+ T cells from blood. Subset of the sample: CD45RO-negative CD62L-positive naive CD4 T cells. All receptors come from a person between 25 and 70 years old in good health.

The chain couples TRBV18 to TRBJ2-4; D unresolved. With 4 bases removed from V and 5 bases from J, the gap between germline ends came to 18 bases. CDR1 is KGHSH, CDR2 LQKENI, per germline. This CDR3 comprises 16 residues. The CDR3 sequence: CASSRYSPPRENIQYF. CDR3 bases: TGTGCCAGCTCACGATACAGCCCTCCTCGTGAAAACATTCAGTACTTC.

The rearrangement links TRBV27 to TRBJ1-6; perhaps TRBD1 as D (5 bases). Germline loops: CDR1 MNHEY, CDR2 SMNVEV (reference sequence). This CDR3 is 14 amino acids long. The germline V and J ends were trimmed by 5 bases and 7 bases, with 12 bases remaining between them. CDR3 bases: TGTGCCAGCAGTCCAACAGGTTCGAATTCACCCCTCCACTTT. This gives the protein CASSPTGSNSPLHF.

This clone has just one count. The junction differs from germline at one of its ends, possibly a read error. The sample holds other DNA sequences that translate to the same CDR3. CDR3 sequence: CASSQEEGSSYEQYF. CDR3 sequence (DNA): TGCGCCAGCAGCCAAGAGGAGGGCTCGTCCTACGAGCAGTACTTT. This sequence joins TRBV4-3 and TRBJ2-7, with TRBD2 as a possible D gene (6 bases). The CDR3 contains 15 residues. Germline CDR1 LGHNA, CDR2 YSLEER.

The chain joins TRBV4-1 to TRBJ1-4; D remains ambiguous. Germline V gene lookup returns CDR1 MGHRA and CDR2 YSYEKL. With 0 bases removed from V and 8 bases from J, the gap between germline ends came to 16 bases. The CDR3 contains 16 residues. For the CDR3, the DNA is TGCGCCAGCAGCCAAGACATGGGTGGAGTCAGCGAAAAACTGTTTTTT. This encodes CASSQDMGGVSEKLFF.

The CDR3 region is CASSQERGRTIQYF. The CDR3 bases are TGTGCCAGCAGCCAAGAAAGGGGGCGGACCATTCAGTACTTC. V usage is TRBV14 and J usage is TRBJ2-4; 7 nucleotides align to TRBD1. This CDR3 comprises 14 residues. CDR1 and CDR2 (germline): SGHDN, FVKESK. Trimming cost V 0 bases and J 9 bases; bases outside gene matches: 5.

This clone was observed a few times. The CDR3 DNA reads as TGTGCCAGCAGTTTTGGGGGGGCGGGTCAGCCCCAGCATTTT. Translated: CASSFGGAGQPQHF. The chain carries TRBV28 and TRBJ1-5, with D possibly being TRBD1 (6 bases). This CDR3 is 14 amino acids long. V lost 3 bases to trimming and J lost 6 bases, with 12 bases between them. CDR1 is MDHEN and CDR2 is SYDVKM in the germline V gene.

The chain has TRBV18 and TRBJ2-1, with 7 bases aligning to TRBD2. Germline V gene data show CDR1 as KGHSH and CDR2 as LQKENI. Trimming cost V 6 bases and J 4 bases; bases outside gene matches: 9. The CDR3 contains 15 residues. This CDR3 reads CASSRNRLAYNEQFF. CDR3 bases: TGTGCCAGCTCGCGAAACAGACTAGCTTACAATGAGCAGTTCTTC.

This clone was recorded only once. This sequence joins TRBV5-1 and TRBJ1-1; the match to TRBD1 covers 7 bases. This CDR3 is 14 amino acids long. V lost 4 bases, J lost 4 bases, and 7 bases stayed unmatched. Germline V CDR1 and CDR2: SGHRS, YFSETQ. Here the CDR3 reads CASSVASGGTEAFF. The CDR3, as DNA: TGCGCCAGCAGCGTCGCATCAGGGGGCACTGAAGCTTTCTTT. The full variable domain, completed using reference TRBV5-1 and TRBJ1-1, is KAGVTQTPRYLIKTRGQQVTLSCSPISGHRSVSWYQQTPGQGLQFLFEYFSETQRNKGNFPGRFSGRQFSNSRSEMNVSTLELGDSALYLCASSVASGGTEAFFGQGTRLTVV.